Reported below is one T cell receptor beta chain. The antigen remains unidentified. Amplification used 60 V beta primers and 13 J beta primers. Measured with immunoSEQ multiplex PCR; TCRdb has only the in-frame clones, and not every one. The sample includes about 100,000 clones, 75% to 85% of them seen just once. This entry is derived from a study of glioma-infiltrating T cells after dendritic cell vaccination. Study summary: Patients received three intradermal dendritic cell vaccine injections at biweekly intervals. Overall study results and limits: Complete blood and tumor specimen sets were limited to few patients.

PBMC were collected before vaccination, two weeks after the third vaccination, and at progression. With 6 bases clipped from V and 5 bases from J, the junction kept 8 bases outside the gene matches. The CDR3 totals 14 residues. The germline gives CDR1 MNHNY, CDR2 SVGAGI (reference sequence). This clonotype was sampled from a human donor with glioblastoma. Sequenced material: blood, taken before dendritic cell vaccination. J is TRBJ2-7 and V is TRBV6-6, with TRBD2 matching over 9 bases. The CDR3 protein is CASRSSGRRNEQYF. CDR3 in DNA: TGTGCCAGCAGGTCCAGCGGGAGGAGAAACGAGCAGTACTTC.